These T cell receptor beta chains were read from a single sample in a study of breast tumors, draining lymph nodes, adjacent tissues. From the multiplex PCR reads, TCRdb called clonotypes with MiXCR, one entry per CDR3 protein. The sample yields around 50,000 distinct CDR3 sequences, roughly 23% seen once. The sample comprised breast tumor tissue. The receptor set was obtained from a female donor with breast cancer. Some clones in this sample may be carry-over from other donors' samples. The conserved cysteine and the conserved F or W are not part of the CDR3 here.

CDR3 protein: AIRDSVATNEKLF
J gene: TRBJ1-4
CDR3 length: 13
V gene: TRBV10-3

CDR3 protein: AIGGGNEQF
J gene: TRBJ2-1
CDR3 length: 9
V gene: TRBV10-3

CDR3 protein: ASSTTALSQY
J gene: TRBJ2-3
CDR3 length: 10
V gene: TRBV7-2

CDR3 protein: ATSVRPETQY
J gene: TRBJ2-5
CDR3 length: 10
V gene: TRBV24-1

CDR3 protein: ASSPRLAGEKEQF
J gene: TRBJ2-1
CDR3 length: 13
V gene: TRBV4-2

CDR3 protein: ASSLGEVGYT
J gene: TRBJ1-2
CDR3 length: 10
V gene: TRBV7-8

CDR3 protein: APTPGAFNEKLF
J gene: TRBJ1-4
CDR3 length: 12
V gene: TRBV15

CDR3 protein: ASSLGSGSGLGETQY
J gene: TRBJ2-5
CDR3 length: 15
V gene: TRBV28

CDR3 protein: ASRGQYNSPLH
J gene: TRBJ1-6
CDR3 length: 11
V gene: TRBV2

CDR3 protein: SAERRGSAKNIQY
J gene: TRBJ2-4
CDR3 length: 13
V gene: TRBV20-1

CDR3 protein: ASSLKDLGPQH
J gene: TRBJ1-5
CDR3 length: 11
V gene: TRBV6-2/TRBV6-3

CDR3 protein: ASSAGGGETQY
J gene: TRBJ2-5
CDR3 length: 11
V gene: TRBV6-6

CDR3 protein: SARRLAGVRSSYEQY
J gene: TRBJ2-7
CDR3 length: 15
V gene: TRBV20-1

CDR3 protein: ASSFLDRGGVEQF
J gene: TRBJ2-1
CDR3 length: 13
V gene: TRBV11-2

CDR3 protein: ASSPGLSNQPQH
J gene: TRBJ1-5
CDR3 length: 12
V gene: TRBV18

CDR3 protein: ASSLGAGEASYNEQF
J gene: TRBJ2-1
CDR3 length: 15
V gene: TRBV7-9